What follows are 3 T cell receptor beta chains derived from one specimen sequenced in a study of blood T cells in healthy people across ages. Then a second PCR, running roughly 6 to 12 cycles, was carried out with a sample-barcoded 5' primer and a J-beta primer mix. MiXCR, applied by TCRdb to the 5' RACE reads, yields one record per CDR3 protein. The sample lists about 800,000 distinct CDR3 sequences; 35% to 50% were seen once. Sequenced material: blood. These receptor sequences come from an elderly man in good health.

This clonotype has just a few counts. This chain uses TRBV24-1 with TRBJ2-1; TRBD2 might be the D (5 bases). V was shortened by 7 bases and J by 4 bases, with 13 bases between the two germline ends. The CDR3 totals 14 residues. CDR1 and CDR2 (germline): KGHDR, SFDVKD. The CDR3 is CATRDSSYYNEQFF. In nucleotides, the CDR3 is TGTGCCACCAGGGACTCATCCTATTACAATGAGCAGTTCTTC.

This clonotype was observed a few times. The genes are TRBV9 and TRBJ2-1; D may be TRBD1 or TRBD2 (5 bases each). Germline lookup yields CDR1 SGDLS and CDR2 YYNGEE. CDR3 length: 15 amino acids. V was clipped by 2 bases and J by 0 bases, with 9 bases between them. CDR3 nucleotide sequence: TGTGCCAGCAGCGTCGGGGCCAGCTCCTACAATGAGCAGTTCTTC. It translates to CASSVGASSYNEQFF.

CDR3 coding DNA: TGCGCCAGCAGCCAGGGGTGGGGACAGGGAGAGACCCAGTACTTC. Translating it yields CASSQGWGQGETQYF. V and J are TRBV4-3 and TRBJ2-5; 9 nucleotides line up with TRBD1. The CDR3 has 15 residues. The ends lost 3 bases at V and 4 bases at J; junction bases unmatched: 6. Germline CDR1 reads LGHNA; CDR2 reads YSLEER.